A single sample is the source of the 32 T cell receptor beta chains below, sequenced in a study of metastatic and nonmetastatic thyroid tumors (dated by TCRdb to 2020 to 2022). No treatment had been received by any patient before thyroid surgery. To prepare the library, PCR was applied. The sample was run on an Illumina HiSeq 4000. Through fastp at Q25 and MiXCR, TCRdb rebuilt clones from the public reads, retaining in-frame beta chains. The sample records 20,000 to 25,000 clones, 24% of which are singletons. The top ten constitute more than 5.5% of the sample. The sequencing sample was made of tumor tissue. The receptor set was obtained from a female donor with papillary thyroid cancer or a benign thyroid nodule (not recorded which). Some clones in this sample may be carry-over from other donors' samples.

This chain joins TRBV2 and TRBJ2-1; 10 bases are shared with TRBD2. The CDR3 contains 16 residues. J was trimmed by 4 bases and V by 2 bases; bases with no gene match: 5. Germline CDR1 is SNHLY and CDR2 is FYNNEI. CDR3 sequence (DNA): TGTGCCAGCAGTGAAAGGCTACTAGCGGGATACAATGAGCAGTTCTTC. Translation gives CASSERLLAGYNEQFF.

At least ten counts were recorded for this clone. V usage is TRBV20-1 and J usage is TRBJ1-2; possible D gene TRBD1, 5 bases. This CDR3 is 16 amino acids long. Trimming left V 0 bases short and J 2 bases short, with 16 bases between. Germline CDR1 reads DFQATT; CDR2 reads SNEGSKA (reference sequence). CDR3 in amino acids: CSARDIGAYRNYGYTF. CDR3 sequence (DNA): TGCAGTGCTAGAGATATAGGTGCGTACAGGAACTATGGCTACACCTTC.

V is TRBV11-2 and J is TRBJ2-7; the match to TRBD2 covers 13 bases. Germline CDR1 is SGHAT and CDR2 is FQNNGV. The CDR3 has 17 amino acids. Trimming took 5 bases from V and 2 from J; bases not matched to a gene: 9. CDR3 in DNA: TGTGCCAGCAGCATCCTCAGGACTAGCGGGAGCACCTACGAGCAGTACTTC. It is translated as CASSILRTSGSTYEQYF.

This clone is deemed medium-sized. The V gene is TRBV28, the J gene TRBJ2-3; D not certain. The CDR3 runs 17 residues. Trimming removed 5 bases from V and 1 base from J, with 19 bases in between. Per germline, CDR1 MDHEN and CDR2 SYDVKM. In nucleotides, the CDR3 is TGTGCCAGCAGTACGCCCTACGGTCTTGGTGGCACAGATACGCAGTATTTT. Translated: CASSTPYGLGGTDTQYF.

The chain carries TRBV5-1 and TRBJ2-5; perhaps TRBD2 as D (5 bases). Germline assignment: CDR1 SGHRS and CDR2 YFSETQ. There are 12 residues in the CDR3. The V end was cut by 6 bases, the J end by 4 bases, with 10 bases between. In nucleotides, the CDR3 is TGCGCCAGCATAGAGGGTCGAGAGACCCAGTACTTC. The encoded protein is CASIEGRETQYF.

The V gene is TRBV12-5, the J gene TRBJ1-1; D unclear. Germline assignment: CDR1 LGHNT and CDR2 FRNRAP. The CDR3 is made up of 12 amino acids. Trimming left V 1 base short and J 1 base short, with 1 base between. As DNA, the CDR3 is TGTGCTAGTGGTTTGGGGAACACTGAAGCTTTCTTT. It is translated as CASGLGNTEAFF.

The gene calls are TRBV27 and TRBJ2-7, with D perhaps TRBD2 (6 bases). The CDR3 totals 16 residues. Trimming stripped 5 bases from V and 4 bases from J, with 21 bases between. Germline CDR1 is MNHEY and CDR2 is SMNVEV (reference sequence). CDR3 bases: TGTGCCAGCAGTACCAGGGTCGGGGGTTCCGCGTACGAGCAGTACTTC. Translation gives CASSTRVGGSAYEQYF.

This clone was detected ten times or more. The chain has TRBV11-1 and TRBJ2-7, with a tentative D call TRBD2 (6 bases). V was shortened by 1 base and J by 1 base, with 17 bases between the two germline ends. This CDR3 is built from 17 residues. Germline loops: CDR1 SGHAT, CDR2 FQDESV (reference sequence). The CDR3 nucleotides read TGTGCCAGCAGCTTAGTTCGGGCGGGGAAAAGTTCCTACGAGCAGTACTTC. The encoded protein is CASSLVRAGKSSYEQYF.

V is TRBV19 and J is TRBJ2-7; a possible D gene is TRBD1 (5 bases). Germline loops: CDR1 LNHDA, CDR2 SQIVND (reference sequence). CDR3 length: 14 amino acids. Between the trimmed V and J ends, which lost 2 bases and 5 bases, there was a span of 13 bases. CDR3 in amino acids: CASSILDKPDEQYF. The CDR3 coding sequence is TGTGCCAGTAGTATATTGGACAAACCGGACGAGCAGTACTTC. The whole variable domain, filled in from reference TRBV19 and TRBJ2-7, reads DGGITQSPKYLFRKEGQNVTLSCEQNLNHDAMYWYRQDPGQGLRLIYYSQIVNDFQKGDIAEGYSVSREKKESFPLTVTSAQKNPTAFYLCASSILDKPDEQYFGPGTRLTVT.

The chain has TRBV5-1 and TRBJ2-7, with D possibly being TRBD2 (6 bases). The V gene's germline CDR1 is SGHRS and CDR2 YFSETQ. V shed 3 bases and J shed 1 base, with 8 bases lying between them. This CDR3 spans 13 amino acids. The chain's CDR3 is CASSWDSSYEQYF. The CDR3 nucleotides read TGCGCCAGCAGCTGGGACTCTTCCTACGAGCAGTACTTC.

The genes are TRBV28 and TRBJ2-7, with D possibly TRBD1 on 6 matching bases. The CDR3 sequence is 14 residues long. Trimming cost V 2 bases and J 3 bases, with 11 bases left between them. Germline V gene sequence: CDR1 MDHEN, CDR2 SYDVKM. The CDR3 is CASSLGQRLYEQYF. The DNA for the CDR3 is TGTGCCAGCAGTTTAGGACAGCGACTCTACGAGCAGTACTTC.

Comment on this clone: One junction end disagrees with the germline gene, perhaps due to a read error. The genes are TRBV19 and TRBJ1-4, with D uncertain. CDR3 length: 13 amino acids. Germline loops: CDR1 LNHDA, CDR2 SQIVND (reference sequence). This CDR3 reads CAISNEAREKLFF. CDR3 coding DNA: TGTGCCATTAGTAATGAGGCGCGTGAAAAACTGTTTTTT.

As concerns this clone: A read error may explain this, as a much larger clone is one base away. The gene calls are TRBV14 and TRBJ2-1; D is unclear. The CDR3 has 16 residues. Germline CDR1 is SGHDN and CDR2 is FVKESK. The CDR3 DNA reads TGTGCCAGCGGCCAGTTTGCGGTCTACTCCTACAATGAGCAGTTCTTC. Translated: CASGQFAVYSYNEQFF.

In its sample, this clone was seen many times. The chain employs TRBV28 and TRBJ1-4; 12 bases are a match to TRBD1. The CDR3 is 15 amino acids. V lost 5 bases to trimming and J lost 6 bases; unmatched junction nucleotides: 4. Germline values: CDR1 MDHEN, CDR2 SYDVKM. This CDR3 is CASSPGDRGHEKLFF. The CDR3, as DNA: TGTGCCAGCAGTCCAGGGGACAGGGGGCATGAAAAACTGTTTTTT. Supplemented by reference TRBV28 and TRBJ1-4, the full variable domain reads DVKVTQSSRYLVKRTGEKVFLECVQDMDHENMFWYRQDPGLGLRLIYFSYDVKMKEKGDIPEGYSVSREKKERFSLILESASTNQTSMYLCASSPGDRGHEKLFFGSGTQLSVL.

This clone was observed at least ten times. J is TRBJ2-1 and V is TRBV20-1; 10 bases agree with TRBD2. The CDR3 runs 15 residues. V dropped 6 bases and J dropped 8; count of bases not matched to a gene: 13. CDR1 DFQATT and CDR2 SNEGSKA come from the germline V gene (reference sequence). DNA for the CDR3: TGCAGTGCGAGAAGGCTAGCGGGAGATTGGGATGAGCAGTTCTTC. It specifies CSARRLAGDWDEQFF.

For this clone: Possible read error: a much larger clone is one base away. The V call is TRBV28, the J call TRBJ1-1, with no clear D. This CDR3 comprises 14 residues. Trimming stripped 6 bases from V and 4 bases from J, with 15 bases between. Germline CDR1 reads MDHEN; CDR2 reads SYDVKM. The CDR3 nucleotides are TGTGCCAGCAGAGAGGCCTTGATGAGCACTGAAGCTTTCTTT. Amino acids: CASREALMSTEAFF.

This sequence joins TRBV25-1 and TRBJ2-1, with 8 bases that match TRBD2. CDR1 is MGHDK, CDR2 SYGVNS, per germline. The V gene end was trimmed by 6 bases and the J gene end by 13 bases; junction bases not matched to a gene: 20. CDR3 length equals 16 residues. This CDR3 is CASSSLAGGSYNYQFF. The CDR3, as DNA: TGTGCCAGCAGCTCGCTGGCGGGAGGCTCCTACAATTATCAGTTCTTC.

In regard to this clone: Other nucleotide sequences from this sample produce the same CDR3. The chain couples TRBV7-2 to TRBJ2-2; 8 positions match TRBD1. Looked up from germline, CDR1 is SGHTA and CDR2 is FQGNSA. This CDR3 spans 16 amino acids. The trim removed 0 bases at V and 6 bases at J, leaving 6 bases unmatched. Written as DNA, the CDR3 is TGTGCCAGCAGCTTAGCGAGAGACAGGGGAGCCGGGGAGCTGTTTTTT. It yields the protein CASSLARDRGAGELFF.

Only a few counts were recorded for this clone. Because it lacks the conserved phenylalanine or tryptophan at the end, this CDR3 is likely a read error. The chain couples TRBV11-2 to TRBJ2-1, with 13 bases that match TRBD2. V gave up 1 base and J gave up 6 bases; unmatched junction bases: 3. This CDR3 has 16 residues. The germline V gene has CDR1 SGHAT and CDR2 FQNNGV. The CDR3 coding sequence is TGTGCCAGCAGCTTAGTAAGGACTAGCGGGAGCAATGAGCAGTTCCTC. Its protein product is CASSLVRTSGSNEQFL.

V gene TRBV10-3 combines with J gene TRBJ2-7; D uncertain. Germline CDR1 is ENHRY and CDR2 is SYGVKD. This CDR3 comprises 14 residues. Trimming took off 3 bases at V and 0 bases at J, with 9 bases between the two ends. The CDR3 DNA is TGTGCCATCAGTGATATCGTAAGCTCCTACGAGCAGTACTTC. Its translation is CAISDIVSSYEQYF.

In its sample, this clone was seen many times. This chain links TRBV6-1 with TRBJ1-2, with no clear D. Germline values: CDR1 MNHNS, CDR2 SASEGT. This CDR3 region has 15 residues. Trimming cost V 1 base and J 4 bases, with 13 bases left between them. CDR3 sequence reads: CASSEGTGAFYGYTF. The CDR3 bases are TGTGCCAGCAGTGAAGGGACTGGAGCTTTCTATGGCTACACCTTC.

The sample holds a few counts of this clone. The V gene is TRBV20-1, the J gene TRBJ2-7; 10 positions match TRBD2. Looked up from germline, CDR1 is DFQATT and CDR2 is SNEGSKA (reference sequence). Trimming cost V 0 bases and J 3 bases; bases outside gene matches: 11. CDR3 size: 17 residues. The CDR3 loop reads CSAREAVGAGGSYEQYF. The CDR3 DNA is TGCAGTGCTAGAGAGGCGGTGGGAGCGGGGGGGAGCTACGAGCAGTACTTC.

This clone was seen once. The CDR3 nucleotides read TGTGCCAGCAGCCGGGGGAGGAGCCAGACTAACTATGGCTACACCTTC. It yields the protein CASSRGRSQTNYGYTF. The V and J genes are TRBV5-4 and TRBJ1-2, with D perhaps matching TRBD1 (5 bases). The germline V gene has CDR1 SGHNT and CDR2 YYREEE (reference sequence). Trimming left V 4 bases short and J 0 bases short, with 16 bases between. The CDR3 extends over 16 amino acids.

Only a few counts were recorded for this clone. A much larger clone is a single base away; this may be a read error. V usage is TRBV20-1 and J usage is TRBJ2-3; the D gene is possibly TRBD2 (5 bases). The CDR3 contains 14 residues. V dropped 3 bases and J dropped 0 bases, with 10 bases sitting between them. CDR1 is DFQATT, CDR2 SNEGSKA, per germline (reference sequence). CDR3 amino acids: CSARRASSTDTQYF. The CDR3, as DNA: TGCAGTGCTAGGCGGGCGAGTAGCACAGATACGCAGTATTTT.

This clone rates as medium-sized. The chain carries TRBV6-5 and TRBJ1-1; 8 bases agree with TRBD1. Germline values: CDR1 MNHEY, CDR2 SVGAGI. The CDR3 sequence is 16 residues long. After removal of 2 bases from V and 1 base from J, the junction contained 6 bases not matched to a gene. The DNA for the CDR3 is TGTGCCAGCAGTTACGACAGGGGCCGCAGGAACACTGAAGCTTTCTTT. It yields the protein CASSYDRGRRNTEAFF.

This clone was recorded a few times. The rearrangement uses TRBV6-2 or TRBV6-3 and TRBJ2-2, with TRBD1 matching over 7 bases. The CDR3 totals 13 residues. The junction had 6 bases not matched to a gene; V was cut back by 7 bases and J by 7 bases. CDR1 and CDR2 (germline): MNHEY, SVGEGT. The CDR3 region is CASTRQGRGELFF. CDR3 coding DNA: TGTGCCAGCACCAGACAGGGCCGCGGGGAGCTGTTTTTT.

This clone was observed a few times. Given the absence of the conserved phenylalanine or tryptophan at the CDR3 end, a read error is likely. The chain joins TRBV28 to TRBJ2-7; D remains ambiguous. With 4 bases removed from V and 7 bases from J, the gap between germline ends came to 8 bases. The germline CDR1 and CDR2 sequences are MDHEN and SYDVKM. The CDR3 loop spans 11 amino acids. CDR3 residues: CASSSGWEQYS. CDR3 in DNA: TGTGCCAGCAGTTCCGGGTGGGAGCAGTACTCC.

The rearrangement links TRBV2 to TRBJ2-3; D gene ambiguous. The CDR3 is made up of 15 amino acids. Germline lookup yields CDR1 SNHLY and CDR2 FYNNEI. V lost 2 bases, J lost 0 bases, and 9 bases lay in between. DNA of the CDR3: TGTGCCAGCAGTGAATCGGGCAGTAGCACAGATACGCAGTATTTT. This gives the protein CASSESGSSTDTQYF.

Concerning this clone itself: Mismatch with germline at one junction end may stem from a read error. J is TRBJ2-2 and V is TRBV28; a weak D match, TRBD2 (6 bases). The CDR3 covers 15 residues. The germline gives CDR1 MDHEN, CDR2 SYDVKM. The CDR3 loop is CASRATSWITGEPFF. DNA for the CDR3: TGTGCCAGCCGAGCAACTAGCTGGATCACCGGGGAGCCGTTTTTT. Complete variable domain (other parts from reference TRBV28 and TRBJ2-2): DVKVTQSSRYLVKRTGEKVFLECVQDMDHENMFWYRQDPGLGLRLIYFSYDVKMKEKGDIPEGYSVSREKKERFSLILESASTNQTSMYLCASRATSWITGEPFFGEGSRLTVL.

By sample share, this clone is medium-sized (0.01 to 0.1%). CDR3 protein: CASSQGPGSGEKLFF. The CDR3 DNA sequence: TGCGCCAGCAGCCAAGGCCCTGGGAGCGGGGAAAAACTGTTTTTT. The V gene is TRBV4-1, the J gene TRBJ1-4; D remains unclear. V lost 1 base, J lost 8 bases, and 14 bases lay in between. This CDR3 region has 15 residues. Looked up from germline, CDR1 is MGHRA and CDR2 is YSYEKL.

The rearrangement links TRBV6-1 to TRBJ1-1; D perhaps matches TRBD1 (5 bases). Trimming shortened V by 6 bases and J by 1 base, and 9 bases separated the two germline ends. CDR3 length: 13 residues. Germline CDR1 reads MNHNS; CDR2 reads SASEGT. This CDR3 is CASRVTANTEAFF. CDR3 nucleotides: TGTGCCAGCAGAGTGACAGCGAACACTGAAGCTTTCTTT.

J is TRBJ1-1 and V is TRBV11-2; D unclear. This CDR3 spans 11 amino acids. The V end lost 5 bases, the J end lost 3 bases, and 4 bases lay between the germline ends. The germline V gene has CDR1 SGHAT and CDR2 FQNNGV. CDR3 sequence reads: CASSPDTEAFF. For the CDR3, the DNA is TGTGCCAGCAGCCCGGACACTGAAGCTTTCTTT.